This TCR beta chain is from a study of blood T cells in healthy people across ages (dated by TCRdb to between 2015 and 2017). General notes on the study: In model experiments, template switching captured about one uniquely barcoded TCR beta cDNA molecule for every two T cells. For two donors (one aged 18 to 30 and one aged 80 or older), the study analyzed two additional independent replicas of 1 million unique cDNA reads from the same blood draw. The study measured age-related changes in TCR beta repertoire diversity using deep sequencing normalized with unique cDNA molecular identifiers. Donors were grouped into four age groups: young (average approximately 15 years), middle-aged (under 40), aged (about 60) and long-lived (approximately 82).

From the cysteine up to the phenylalanine, the CDR3 has a length of 16 residues. The CDR3 DNA has 48 bases and is translated from base 1. Trimming costs V 6 bases and J 0 bases, and their ends lie 12 bases apart. Looking up the germline V gene yields CDR1 SGHTA and CDR2 FQGNSA. The receptor library was made with 5' RACE. The listed sequencing device is Illumina HiSeq 2500. A second about 7 to 12 cycle PCR used a sample-barcoded 5' primer and a J-beta primer mix. Each TCR beta cDNA molecule received a unique molecular identifier from a template-switch 5' adaptor carrying 12 random nucleotides. Each sample yielded at least 3 million CDR3-containing paired-end reads. First-strand cDNA was synthesized from all RNA with the Mint cDNA synthesis kit, primed by a TRBC-specific oligonucleotide. Following uracil-DNA glycosylase treatment, a first 18-cycle PCR with universal primers M1SS and BC2_uni_R was performed on all cDNA. The published analysis was carried out like this. For normalization, 1 million high-quality reads were randomly selected from each sample, with every read carrying a distinct molecular identifier. Reads with shared molecular identifiers were discarded instead of being binned into consensus sequences. MiTCR, set to a Q25 quality threshold and the strictest error-elimination algorithm, was used for CDR3 identification, clonotype clustering and error correction. A nonparametric unseen species model with Euler transformation was used to estimate a lower bound on total TCR beta diversity. TCRdb trimmed the raw reads at Q25, called clones with MiXCR and kept productive beta chains. Each CDR3 protein gets just one entry, which takes the most common genes and DNA from the rows behind it. The V and J calls reflect TCRdb's pipeline rather than the authors' work. Within this sample are some 760,000 distinct CDR3 sequences, with roughly 25% of them counted one time only. The ten largest account for 9.4% of the sample.

Notes on this clonotype: This receptor's antigen is unknown. Per-nucleotide qualities are absent, and no much larger clonotype sits a single base away.

What the research found in general, with its limitations: Bulk unsorted PBMC profiling prevented conclusive comparison of naive and antigen-experienced compartments. Observed TCR beta diversity correlated strongly with the percentage of naive T cells measured by flow cytometry. Because the CMV infection status of the donors was unknown, age-related changes in expanded clonotypes may potentially have been confounded. As age increased, observed TCR beta diversity per million T cells dropped in a roughly linear way, and a significant reduction was already evident by age roughly 36. Estimates of total diversity based on one million sequenced T cells were regarded as lower bounds and as underestimates. The long-lived group showed more naive CD4+ T cells, fewer expanded clones and increased TCR diversity than the aged group, suggesting age selection.

The roughly 39 donors, aged 6 to 90 years, were systemically healthy Caucasian individuals from Russia. Ten milliliters of peripheral blood were drawn from each donor into EDTA-treated Vacutainer tubes. Ficoll-Paque density-gradient centrifugation was used to isolate PBMCs, with at least 7 million per sample. Total RNA, at least 6 micrograms per sample, was extracted from PBMCs with Trizol reagent. For every donor, an aliquot of PBMCs went through flow cytometry to measure the percentages of naive CD45RAhigh/CD27high T cells. These records were also assigned to another study, of T cells of mothers and their children. The second paper further reports: The donors were nine systemically healthy Caucasian individuals, made up of three mothers and their six children. cDNA synthesis consumed the entire amount of extracted RNA, loaded at roughly 1.5 ug RNA in each 15 ul reaction. In the second PCR, sample barcodes and 2-4 random nucleotides were introduced via the M1S primer. Over 9.5 million TCR beta CDR3 reads were obtained for each mother, and 2.5 million to 3.5 million reads were obtained for each child. In both related and unrelated pairs, thymic selection shapes the output of TCR recombination in a similar way, with inherited differences having only a minor effect. Normalized repertoire overlap was always found to be slightly, but never significantly, higher in related mother-child pairs than in unrelated mother-child pairs. No persistent microchimeric T cell clones were found, with a detection sensitivity of approximately 110 clones per million clonotypes. In the study, deep NGS was used to compare the TCR beta repertoires of mothers and children, and features distinguishing related mother-child pairs from unrelated individuals were sought. On average, the children were about 10 +/- 4 years old, while the mothers were about 37 +/- 4 years old. After adapter ligation with NEBNext reagents, the libraries were sequenced on Illumina HiSeq 2000 with 100+100 nt paired-end reads. To prevent cross-contamination, the mother and child libraries were prepared one month apart and sequenced in separate runs. Each donor had between roughly 500,000 and 2,100,000 distinct TCR beta clonotypes identified. Naive TCR beta clonotypes were estimated from low-frequency clonotypes matched to each donor's FACS-determined naive share, without sorting.

The sequence came from a boy aged 10-17 years in good health. The rearranged chain carries TRBV7-2 and TRBJ1-6; the D gene lacks a confident call. The sample consisted of blood. CDR3 region: CASSSNFFSYNSPLHF. The DNA sequence is as follows: TGTGCCAGCAGTTCGAACTTTTTCTCCTATAATTCACCCCTCCACTTT.